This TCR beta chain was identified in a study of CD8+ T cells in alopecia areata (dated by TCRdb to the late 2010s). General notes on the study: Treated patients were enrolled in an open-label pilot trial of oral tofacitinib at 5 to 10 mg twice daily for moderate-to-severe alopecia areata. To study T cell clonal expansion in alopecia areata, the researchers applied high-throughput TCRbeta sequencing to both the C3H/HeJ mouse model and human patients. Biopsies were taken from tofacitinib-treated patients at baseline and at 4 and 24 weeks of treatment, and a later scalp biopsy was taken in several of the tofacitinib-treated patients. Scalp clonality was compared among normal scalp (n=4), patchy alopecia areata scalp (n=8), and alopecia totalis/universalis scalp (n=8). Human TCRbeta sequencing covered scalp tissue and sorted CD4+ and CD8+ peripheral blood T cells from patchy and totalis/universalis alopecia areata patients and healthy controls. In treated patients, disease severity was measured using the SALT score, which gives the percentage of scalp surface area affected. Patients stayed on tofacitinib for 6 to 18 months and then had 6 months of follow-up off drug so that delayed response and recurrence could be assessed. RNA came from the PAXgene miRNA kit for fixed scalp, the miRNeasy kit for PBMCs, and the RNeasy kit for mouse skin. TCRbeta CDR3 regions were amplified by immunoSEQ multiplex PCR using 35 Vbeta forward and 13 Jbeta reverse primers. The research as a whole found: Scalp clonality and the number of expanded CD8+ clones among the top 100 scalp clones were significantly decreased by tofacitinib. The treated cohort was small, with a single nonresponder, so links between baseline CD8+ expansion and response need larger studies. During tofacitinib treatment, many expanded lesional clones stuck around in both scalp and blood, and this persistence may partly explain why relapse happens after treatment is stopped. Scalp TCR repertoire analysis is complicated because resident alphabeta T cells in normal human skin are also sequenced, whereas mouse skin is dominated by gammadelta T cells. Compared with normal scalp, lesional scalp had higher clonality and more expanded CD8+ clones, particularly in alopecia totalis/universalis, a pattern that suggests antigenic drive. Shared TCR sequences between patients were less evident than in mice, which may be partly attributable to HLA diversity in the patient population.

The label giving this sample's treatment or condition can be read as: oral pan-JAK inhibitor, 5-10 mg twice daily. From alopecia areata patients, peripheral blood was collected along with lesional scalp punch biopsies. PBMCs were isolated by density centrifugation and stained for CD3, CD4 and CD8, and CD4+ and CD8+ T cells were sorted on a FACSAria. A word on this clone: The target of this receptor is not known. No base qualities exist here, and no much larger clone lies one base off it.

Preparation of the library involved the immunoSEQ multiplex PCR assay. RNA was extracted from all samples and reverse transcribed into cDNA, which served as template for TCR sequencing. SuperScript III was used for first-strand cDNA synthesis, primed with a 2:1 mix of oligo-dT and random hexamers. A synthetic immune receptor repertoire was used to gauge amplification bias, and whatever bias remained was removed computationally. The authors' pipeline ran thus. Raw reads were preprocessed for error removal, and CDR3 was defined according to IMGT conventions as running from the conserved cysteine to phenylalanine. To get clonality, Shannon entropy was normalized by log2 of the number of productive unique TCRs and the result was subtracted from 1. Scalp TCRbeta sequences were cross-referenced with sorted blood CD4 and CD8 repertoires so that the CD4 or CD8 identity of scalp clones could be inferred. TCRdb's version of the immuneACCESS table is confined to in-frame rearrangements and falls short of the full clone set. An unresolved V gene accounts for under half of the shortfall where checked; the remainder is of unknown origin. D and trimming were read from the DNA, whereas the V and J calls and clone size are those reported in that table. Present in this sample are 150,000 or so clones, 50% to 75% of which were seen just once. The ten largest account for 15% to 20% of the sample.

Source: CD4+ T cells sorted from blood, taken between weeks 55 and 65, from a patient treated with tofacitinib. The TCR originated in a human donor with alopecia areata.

The base sequence is TGTGCCAGCAGACTCATTGAGGCAGGGGTCAATTCACCCCTCCACTTT. It codes for CASRLIEAGVNSPLHF. The chain is encoded by TRBV7-2 joined to TRBJ1-6, and perhaps TRBD1 as D gene, on 6 matching bases. V sheds 6 bases and J sheds 7 bases, leaving 19 bases between their ends. The CDR3 numbers 16 residues from cysteine through phenylalanine. Only CDR3 DNA remains: 48 bases, in frame from the first base. CDR1 is given as SGHTA and CDR2 as FQGNSA, both from the germline V gene.